Sequencing of this TCR beta chain was carried out in a study of cytomegalovirus exposure and HLA in healthy donors. This PCR relied on a set of 60 Vbeta primers and 13 Jbeta primers. Sequenced by immunoSEQ multiplex PCR; TCRdb stores in-frame clones only, minus some. Its listing shows over 40,000 clones. Germline V gene sequence: CDR1 MNHNS, CDR2 SASEGT. This CDR3 is built from 16 residues. The J segment lost 5 bases and the V segment lost 2 bases, leaving 11 bases of the junction unmatched. This receptor was identified in a woman in her thirties or forties in good health and CMV-seronegative. The rearrangement uses TRBV6-1 and TRBJ2-7; TRBD1 matches 8 bases. The sample comprised PBMCs. In DNA, the CDR3 is TGTGCCAGCAGTGAAAAAGTAGGGACAGGCAGTAACGAGCAGTACTTC. Encoded protein: CASSEKVGTGSNEQYF.